This TCR beta chain emerged from a study of blood T cell repertoires in COVID-19. Overall study: Samples came from the United States, Italy and Spain, spanning acute and convalescent COVID-19. PBMCs, B-cell-depleted T cells, or T cells provided the cDNA or gDNA that made up the material.

This clone turned up a few times. Under the authors' procedure: Reference gene primers were amplified, and this amplification served to estimate nucleated cell counts. Sequencing used immunoSEQ multiplex PCR; TCRdb keeps in-frame clones, though not all of them. V and J calls and clone size are as listed in that table; D and trimming were resolved from the DNA. Among 130,000 or so clones listed, approximately 86% were seen once. Losses at the gene ends were 4 bases for V and 8 bases for J; bases not matched to a gene: 4. There are 14 residues in the CDR3. Looked up from germline, CDR1 is GTSNPN and CDR2 is SVGIG (reference sequence).

The sequenced material came from peripheral blood. The genes are TRBV30 and TRBJ1-6, with 11 bases matching TRBD1. This sequence originates from a woman aged 55-70 years with acute or convalescent COVID-19. The CDR3 DNA reads TGTGCCTGGAATCCGGGACAGGGGGATTCACCCCTCCACTTT. Translated, it gives CAWNPGQGDSPLHF.